This T cell receptor beta chain was documented in a study of human T cells and chemical hapten exposure. About the research overall: After 6 days, upper back 0.01% DPC patch tests were scored.

This clonotype was observed a handful of times. Its target is not known. TCRdb re-analysed the RACE reads in MiXCR, keeping a single row per CDR3 protein. This sample yields approximately 100,000 distinct CDR3 sequences, of which roughly 12% are seen a single time; over 1.5% belongs to the top ten. Germline V CDR1 and CDR2: SGHRS, YFSETQ. This CDR3 contains 14 residues. Trimming stripped 5 bases from V and 0 bases from J, with 12 bases between. Whole-study results and caveats: Once DPC sensitization occurred, TCRs above 1 in 1000 frequency showed no change.

Indicated time point: pre-sensitization, week 0. Treatment: therapeutic diphenylcyclopropenone sensitization with weekly scalp DPC. V is TRBV5-1 and J is TRBJ2-7; tentatively, D is TRBD1 (5 bases). Sequencing was performed on whole blood, taken in connection with sensitization to the hapten diphenylcyclopropenone (DPC). The origin of this receptor is a woman between 45 and 65 years old with alopecia areata. Some clones in this sample may be carry-over from other donors' samples. The CDR3 sequence: CASRHYDSSYEQYF. CDR3 DNA: TGCGCCAGCAGACATTATGACAGCTCCTACGAGCAGTACTTC.